This record concerns one TCR beta chain sequence. From the 5' RACE reads, TCRdb called clonotypes with MiXCR, one entry per CDR3 protein. The sample consists of hundreds of thousands of distinct CDR3 sequences, 20% to 30% of them appearing once. The sample comes from a study of T-cell memory formation after mild COVID-19. The V end was cut by 5 bases, the J end by 3 bases, with 23 bases between. The CDR3 length is 17 residues. Germline-derived CDR1 and CDR2 are SNHLY and FYNNEI. This TCR was recovered from an adult woman who had mild COVID-19 (a few samples of this study predate the infection). Cell type and time point are not known. The sequenced sample was PBMCs or a T cell subset sorted from them (not recorded which). The chain carries TRBV2 and TRBJ2-7, with D possibly matching TRBD2 (6 bases). CDR3 DNA sequence: TGTGCCAGCAGTTCACGAGAGGAGGGTTTTGGACTCTACGAGCAGTACTTC. It translates to CASSSREEGFGLYEQYF.